This TCR beta chain was identified in a study of blood T cell repertoires in COVID-19. Study-wide background: COVID-19 samples from acute and convalescent phases originated in the United States, Italy and Spain.

Per the authors' pipeline: Estimated nucleated cell counts came from reference gene primer amplification. The table came from immunoSEQ multiplex PCR; TCRdb's copy has only in-frame clones and leaves some out. V and J calls and clone size are those listed in that table; D and trimming were worked out from the DNA. The sample consists of under 150,000 clones, about 88% of them appearing once. The CDR3 length is 16 residues. The V gene end was trimmed by 0 bases and the J gene end by 6 bases; junction bases not matched to a gene: 7. Germline CDR1 reads SNHLY; CDR2 reads FYNNEI. Participant ages covered about 18 to 100 years across around 25 US areas. Either two negative PCRs, clearance, or symptom resolution qualified Cohort 3 donors as recovered.

The sample consisted of PBMCs or T cells enriched from blood (not recorded which). This TCR was recovered from a woman between 45 and 60 years old who had recovered from COVID-19. The chain couples TRBV2 to TRBJ2-2, with 7 bases fitting TRBD2. This CDR3 reads CASSEAGTGLSGELFF. CDR3 bases: TGTGCCAGCAGTGAAGCCGGGACGGGACTATCCGGGGAGCTGTTTTTT.